This T cell receptor beta chain was documented in a study of T-cell memory formation after mild COVID-19 (dated by TCRdb to the early 2020s). With respect to the entire study: TCR sequence clusters from the two donors were found to be largely donor specific. Longitudinal TCRalpha and TCRbeta repertoire sequencing tracked T-cell clones expanding and contracting after mild COVID-19 in two donors. Two young, previously healthy adult volunteers made up the cohort, one male and one female. Summary of the overall study and its limitations: Only a couple of mild cases were covered in the study, and larger cohorts including severe cases with pre-infection samples were considered necessary. Contracting CD4+ clones were found mainly in CM and EM memory subsets, while CD8+ clones were enriched in EMRA. Clones contracting from day 15 to 85 had balanced CD4/CD8 phenotypes, while a second wave expanding from day 15 to 37 was biased towards CD4+. SARS-CoV-2 specificity of the second-wave clones peaking on day 37 was not confirmed. Some responding clones were detected in pre-infection memory, suggesting pre-existing cross-reactive memory T cells joined the SARS-CoV-2 response.

Comment on this clonotype: No cognate antigen has been identified for it. The input lacks base qualities; no much larger clone sits a single base away.

Instrument on record: Illumina NovaSeq 6000. cDNA libraries for TCRalpha and TCRbeta were prepared by 5'RACE using constant-segment primers, with sample barcodes and unique molecular identifiers added. Trizol reagent was used to extract RNA from every sample. Library amplification was performed in two PCR steps, and a second sample barcode and Illumina TruSeq adapters were introduced in the second step. Sequencing of the libraries was done on an Illumina NovaSeq, producing 2 x 150 bp paired-end reads. On the study's bioinformatics: Demultiplexing of reads and collapsing into UMI-guided consensus sequences were performed with migec v1.2.7. Using mixcr v2.1.11, UMI consensuses were aligned to TRA and TRB V and J templates and then assembled into clonotypes. A clonotype was counted as expanded or contracted only if both edgeR and NoisET called the change significant, with noise models trained on biological replicates. For edgeR calls, the cutoffs were a false discovery rate-adjusted p below 0.01 and a log2 fold-change threshold of 1. PCA with hierarchical clustering of max-normalized trajectories of the 1000 most abundant clonotypes was used as exploratory dynamics analysis. Separately sequenced CD4+ and CD8+ repertoires were used to assign a CD4 or CD8 phenotype to each responding clone. TCRdb took the public reads, trimmed them with fastp at Q25, ran MiXCR for clone calling and kept in-frame beta chains. Each record represents a unique CDR3 protein, reported with the most common genes and DNA among its rows. TCRdb, not the original authors, processed these V and J calls. The sample table holds tens of thousands of distinct CDR3 sequences, of which approximately 13% were seen once. The leading ten clones occupy roughly 30% of the sample.

PBMCs were isolated by Ficoll-Paque density gradient centrifugation. Ends trimmed: V by 6 bases, J by 4 bases; bases unmatched to a gene: 14. From the cysteine up to the phenylalanine, the CDR3 has a length of 19 residues. Just CDR3 DNA is preserved here, 57 bases in frame from base 1. The chain is encoded by TRBV12-3 or TRBV12-4 joined to TRBJ2-5; TRBD2 fits 16 bases in the junction. This receptor was identified in an adult woman who had mild COVID-19 (a few samples of this study predate the infection). The sample titles of this study are shuffled in the database, so cell type and time point are left out; the donor was told from shared clones. The sequencing sample was made of PBMCs or a T cell subset sorted from them (not recorded which). The DNA sequence is TGTGCCAGCAGATCCTCCGGGACTAGCGGGAGGGCCCGTCGAGAGACCCAGTACTTC. Its protein is CASRSSGTSGRARRETQYF.